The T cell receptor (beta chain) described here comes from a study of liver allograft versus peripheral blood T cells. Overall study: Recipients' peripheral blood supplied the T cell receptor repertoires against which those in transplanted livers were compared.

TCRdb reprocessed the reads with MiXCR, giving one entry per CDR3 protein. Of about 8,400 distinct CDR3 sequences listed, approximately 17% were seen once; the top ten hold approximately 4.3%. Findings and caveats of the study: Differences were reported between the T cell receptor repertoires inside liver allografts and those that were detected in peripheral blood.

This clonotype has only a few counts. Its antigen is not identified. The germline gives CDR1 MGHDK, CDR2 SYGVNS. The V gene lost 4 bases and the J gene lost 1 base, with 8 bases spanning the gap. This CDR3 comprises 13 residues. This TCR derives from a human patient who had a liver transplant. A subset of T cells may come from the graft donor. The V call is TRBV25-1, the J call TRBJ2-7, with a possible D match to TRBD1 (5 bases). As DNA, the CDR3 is TGTGCCAGCAGTGGGGGCCGTTCCTACGAGCAGTACTTC. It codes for CASSGGRSYEQYF.